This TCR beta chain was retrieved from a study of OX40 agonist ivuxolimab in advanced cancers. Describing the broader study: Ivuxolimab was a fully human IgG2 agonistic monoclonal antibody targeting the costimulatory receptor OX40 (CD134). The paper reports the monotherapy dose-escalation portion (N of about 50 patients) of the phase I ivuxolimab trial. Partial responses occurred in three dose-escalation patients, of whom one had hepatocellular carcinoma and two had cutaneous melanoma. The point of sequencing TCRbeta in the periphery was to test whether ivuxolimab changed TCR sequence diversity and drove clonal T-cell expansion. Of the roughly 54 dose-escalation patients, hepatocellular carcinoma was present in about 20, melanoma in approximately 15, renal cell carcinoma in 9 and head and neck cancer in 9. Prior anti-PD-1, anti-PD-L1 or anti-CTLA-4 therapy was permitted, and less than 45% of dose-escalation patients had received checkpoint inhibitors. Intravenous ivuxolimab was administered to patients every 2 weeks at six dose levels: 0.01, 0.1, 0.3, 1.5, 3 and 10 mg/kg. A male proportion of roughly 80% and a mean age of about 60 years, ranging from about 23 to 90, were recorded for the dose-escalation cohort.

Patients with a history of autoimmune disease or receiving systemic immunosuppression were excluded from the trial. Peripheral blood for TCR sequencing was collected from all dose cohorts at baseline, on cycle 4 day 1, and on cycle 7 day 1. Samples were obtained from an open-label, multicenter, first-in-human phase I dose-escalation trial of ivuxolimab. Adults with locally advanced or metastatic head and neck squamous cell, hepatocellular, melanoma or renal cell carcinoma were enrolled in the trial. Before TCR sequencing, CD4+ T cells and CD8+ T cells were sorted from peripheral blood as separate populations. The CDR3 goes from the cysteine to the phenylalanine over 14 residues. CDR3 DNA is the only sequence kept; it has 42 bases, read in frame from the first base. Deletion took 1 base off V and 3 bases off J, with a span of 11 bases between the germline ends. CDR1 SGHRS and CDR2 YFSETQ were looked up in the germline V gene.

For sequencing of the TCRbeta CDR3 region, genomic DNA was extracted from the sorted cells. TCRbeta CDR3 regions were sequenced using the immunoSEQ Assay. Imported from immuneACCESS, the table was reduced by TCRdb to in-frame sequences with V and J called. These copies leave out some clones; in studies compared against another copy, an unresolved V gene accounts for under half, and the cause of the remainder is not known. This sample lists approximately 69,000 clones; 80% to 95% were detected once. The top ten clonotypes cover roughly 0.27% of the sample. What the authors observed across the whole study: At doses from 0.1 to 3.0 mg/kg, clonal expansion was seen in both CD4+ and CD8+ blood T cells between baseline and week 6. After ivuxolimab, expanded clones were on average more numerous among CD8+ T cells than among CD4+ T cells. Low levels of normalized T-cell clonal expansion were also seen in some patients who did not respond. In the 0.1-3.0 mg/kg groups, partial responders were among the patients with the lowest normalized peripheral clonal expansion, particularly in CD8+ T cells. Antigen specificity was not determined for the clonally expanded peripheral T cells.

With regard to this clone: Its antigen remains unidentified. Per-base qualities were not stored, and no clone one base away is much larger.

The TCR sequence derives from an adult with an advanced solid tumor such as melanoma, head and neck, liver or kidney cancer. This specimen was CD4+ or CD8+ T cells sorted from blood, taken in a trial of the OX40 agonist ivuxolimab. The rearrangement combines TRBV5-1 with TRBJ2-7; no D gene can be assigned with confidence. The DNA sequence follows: TGCGCCAGCAGCTTGAGCCAGACCAGCTACGAGCAGTACTTC. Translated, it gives CASSLSQTSYEQYF.